The rows below give T cell receptor beta chains drawn from one sample of a study of brain T cells in children with intractable seizures. Generated by immunoSEQ multiplex PCR, the TCRdb table keeps only in-frame clones and is missing some. The sample shows under 150,000 clones, under 95% of them seen only once. Material: peripheral blood, obtained at surgery. Receptors were obtained from a boy under two years old with hemimegalencephaly and intractable seizures. Each CDR3 is given with its conserved first and last residue. Fields, in order: clone size, V gene, D gene, J gene, CDR3 protein, CDR3 DNA. A D gene is named only where the DNA matches it firmly. Size is stated for part of the rows, as once, few or many counts, or as a class when the clone is expanded.

.,TRBV19,.,TRBJ2-7,CASSTRGTEVARELYEQYF,TGTGCCAGTAGTACGAGGGGGACCGAGGTGGCCCGTGAATTATACGAGCAGTACTTC
.,TRBV19,.,TRBJ1-5,CASSEQGDQPQHF,TGTGCCAGTAGTGAACAGGGAGATCAGCCCCAGCATTTT
.,TRBV27,.,TRBJ1-5,CASSNPGQPQHF,TGTGCCAGCAGCAACCCAGGTCAGCCCCAGCATTTT
.,TRBV9,TRBD1,TRBJ2-3,CASSQGARADTQYF,TGTGCCAGCAGCCAGGGGGCGCGGGCAGATACGCAGTATTTT
.,TRBV7-6,TRBD2,TRBJ2-5,CASSLDGGRAGETQYF,TGTGCCAGCAGCTTAGATGGCGGGAGGGCCGGAGAGACCCAGTACTTC
.,TRBV7-2,.,TRBJ1-1,CASSLTGSSPNTEAFF,TGTGCCAGCAGCTTGACAGGATCGAGTCCGAACACTGAAGCTTTCTTT
.,TRBV27,.,TRBJ2-7,CASSFDSYEQYF,TGTGCCAGCAGTTTCGACTCCTACGAGCAGTACTTC
.,TRBV5-1,.,TRBJ1-1,CASSWSRNTEAFF,TGCGCCAGCAGCTGGAGTAGGAACACTGAAGCTTTCTTT
.,TRBV9,.,TRBJ1-1,CASSLRHGTEAFF,TGTGCCAGCAGCCTCCGACATGGCACTGAAGCTTTCTTT
.,TRBV18,TRBD2,TRBJ2-2,CASSPLGLAGANTGELFF,TGTGCCAGCTCACCACTGGGACTAGCGGGAGCGAACACCGGGGAGCTGTTTTTT
.,TRBV10-3,.,TRBJ1-5,CAISDGLGNQPQHF,TGTGCCATCAGTGATGGTCTAGGCAATCAGCCCCAGCATTTT
.,TRBV7-8,TRBD2,TRBJ2-7,CASSLGGGSYEQYF,TGTGCCAGCAGCTTAGGGGGGGGGTCCTACGAGCAGTACTTC
.,TRBV4-2,TRBD1,TRBJ1-2,CASSQDQWGQAYGYTF,TGTGCCAGCAGCCAAGATCAGTGGGGACAGGCCTATGGCTACACCTTC
.,TRBV10-3,.,TRBJ1-2,CAISEYRENYGYTF,TGTGCCATCAGTGAGTACAGGGAAAACTATGGCTACACCTTC
.,TRBV6-1,TRBD1,TRBJ1-3,CASSERGQGQGGNTIYF,TGTGCCAGCAGTGAAAGGGGACAGGGGCAGGGTGGAAACACCATATATTTT
.,TRBV6-5,.,TRBJ1-2,CASSRSSGNYGYTF,TGTGCCAGCAGTCGCAGCTCGGGTAACTATGGCTACACCTTC
.,TRBV5-1,TRBD1,TRBJ2-1,CASSPGGVGTGFYNEQFF,TGCGCCAGCAGCCCAGGAGGGGTCGGGACAGGGTTCTACAATGAGCAGTTCTTC
.,TRBV5-1,.,TRBJ1-1,CASSLLEDSEAFF,TGCGCCAGCAGCTTGTTAGAGGACAGTGAAGCTTTCTTT
once,TRBV11-2,.,TRBJ2-7,CASSVRDFGEQYF,TGTGCCAGCAGCGTCCGGGACTTTGGGGAGCAGTACTTC
.,TRBV15,TRBD2,TRBJ2-7,CATSRALAGYEQYF,TGTGCCACCAGCAGAGCCCTAGCGGGGTACGAGCAGTACTTC
.,TRBV10-3,TRBD2,TRBJ2-7,CAISEPGLAGGEQYF,TGTGCCATCAGTGAGCCAGGACTAGCGGGGGGCGAGCAGTACTTC
once,TRBV7-2,.,TRBJ2-5,CASSSDNRETQYF,TGTGCCAGCAGCTCTGATAACCGAGAGACCCAGTACTTC
.,TRBV19,TRBD2,TRBJ2-7,CASSLSGRKPYEQYF,TGTGCCAGTAGTCTTAGCGGGAGAAAGCCCTACGAGCAGTACTTC
.,TRBV3-1/TRBV3-2,.,TRBJ2-7,CASSQARTARSGAEWRYEQYF,TGTGCCAGCAGCCAAGCGAGGACTGCTCGTAGCGGAGCGGAGTGGAGGTACGAGCAGTACTTC
.,TRBV27,TRBD2,TRBJ2-1,CASSPSSGHGANEQFF,TGTGCCAGCAGCCCCTCTAGCGGCCACGGGGCCAATGAGCAGTTCTTC
.,TRBV15,.,TRBJ2-1,CATSRGWRRNEQFF,TGTGCCACCAGCAGAGGTTGGAGGCGGAATGAGCAGTTCTTC
.,TRBV11-2,.,TRBJ2-7,CASSLLPSGDEQYF,TGTGCCAGCAGCTTGCTTCCTAGTGGCGACGAGCAGTACTTC
.,TRBV7-3,.,TRBJ2-3,CASSLTGWGGMDTDTQYF,TGTGCCAGCAGCTTAACAGGGTGGGGCGGGATGGACACAGATACGCAGTATTTT
.,TRBV19,.,TRBJ2-1,CASSSTRAHSYNEQFF,TGTGCCAGTAGCTCGACTAGGGCCCACTCCTACAATGAGCAGTTCTTC
.,TRBV9,.,TRBJ1-6,CASSVREVSPLHF,TGTGCCAGCAGCGTCCGGGAGGTTTCACCCCTCCACTTT
.,TRBV19,TRBD1,TRBJ1-6,CASSPRTGGDNSPLHF,TGTGCCAGTAGTCCTCGGACAGGGGGCGATAATTCACCCCTCCACTTT
.,TRBV4-1,TRBD1,TRBJ1-2,CASSPSGDRANYGYTF,TGCGCCAGCAGTCCGTCCGGAGACAGGGCTAACTATGGCTACACCTTC
.,TRBV7-6,TRBD2,TRBJ2-7,CASSLAPQFGTSAWTSSYEQYF,TGTGCCAGCAGCTTAGCGCCACAGTTCGGGACTAGCGCATGGACTAGCTCCTACGAGCAGTACTTC
.,TRBV11-1,TRBD2,TRBJ2-1,CASSRWTSGRSVEQFF,TGTGCCAGCAGCAGATGGACTAGCGGGAGGTCGGTTGAGCAGTTCTTC
.,TRBV6-1,.,TRBJ2-5,CASSEHTQETQYF,TGTGCCAGCAGTGAACACACCCAAGAGACCCAGTACTTC
.,TRBV10-3,.,TRBJ2-5,CAISERERETQYF,TGTGCCATCAGTGAGCGGGAGAGAGAGACCCAGTACTTC
.,TRBV15,TRBD1,TRBJ1-3,CATSFLFAAISGGGNTIYF,TGTGCCACCAGCTTTTTGTTTGCGGCTATTTCAGGGGGCGGAAACACCATATATTTT
.,TRBV29-1,.,TRBJ2-7,CSVGGSKTEQYF,TGCAGCGTTGGTGGGAGTAAAACCGAGCAGTACTTC
.,TRBV13,TRBD2,TRBJ2-7,CASSPLGEGLGEQYF,TGTGCCAGCAGCCCCCTTGGGGAGGGCCTGGGGGAGCAGTACTTC
.,TRBV29-1,.,TRBJ1-2,CSVAGFHGYTF,TGCAGCGTTGCCGGGTTTCATGGCTACACCTTC
.,TRBV19,TRBD1,TRBJ2-7,CASSIGQGGFYEQYF,TGTGCCAGTAGTATTGGACAGGGGGGATTCTACGAGCAGTACTTC
.,TRBV5-4,.,TRBJ2-5,CASSPRQVGDQETQYF,TGTGCCAGCAGTCCTCGGCAGGTAGGGGACCAAGAGACCCAGTACTTC
.,TRBV6-5,.,TRBJ1-5,CASGLGDQPQHF,TGTGCCAGCGGACTGGGGGATCAGCCCCAGCATTTT
once,TRBV6-5,.,TRBJ2-3,CASRLQLAPTDTQYF,TGTGCCAGCAGGCTCCAACTAGCTCCCACAGATACGCAGTATTTT
.,TRBV7-9,.,TRBJ1-4,CASSLLGGFNEKLFF,TGTGCCAGCAGCTTGTTGGGGGGATTCAATGAAAAACTGTTTTTT
once,TRBV7-2,.,TRBJ2-2,CASSPLGSGELFF,TGTGCCAGCAGCCCCCTAGGTTCCGGGGAGCTGTTTTTT
.,TRBV5-4,.,TRBJ2-2,CASSLGWSTGELFF,TGTGCCAGCAGCTTGGGATGGAGCACCGGGGAGCTGTTTTTT
.,TRBV27,.,TRBJ1-1,CASSPGFRTEAFF,TGTGCCAGCAGTCCTGGGTTTCGAACTGAAGCTTTCTTT